Shown below are 15 T cell receptor beta chains from a single sample sequenced in a study of cytomegalovirus exposure and HLA in healthy donors. Primers for the PCR totalled 60 Vbeta and 13 Jbeta. TCRdb keeps only in-frame clones here, not all; method: immunoSEQ multiplex PCR. The data hold 130,000 to 150,000 clones, with 79% observed a single time. Sequencing was done on a sample of PBMCs. These receptors came from a woman aged 40 to 55 in good health and CMV-seropositive.

This clone appeared once. The chain carries TRBV5-1 and TRBJ2-7; 8 bases match TRBD1. Germline CDR1 reads SGHRS; CDR2 reads YFSETQ. The CDR3 is 15 amino acids. The ends lost 2 bases at V and 3 bases at J; junction bases unmatched: 7. The CDR3 region has the DNA TGCGCCAGCAGCTTATCTGGGACAGGATTCTACGAGCAGTACTTC. Protein sequence: CASSLSGTGFYEQYF.

V and J are TRBV7-3 and TRBJ1-6; unclear D gene. Germline CDR1 is SGHTA and CDR2 is FQGTGA. The CDR3 is 15 residues long. Between the trimmed V and J ends, which lost 5 bases and 8 bases, there was a span of 16 bases. The CDR3 DNA reads as TGTGCCAGCAGCCCCCGGGGATCGGCGGATTCACCCCTCCACTTT. It translates to CASSPRGSADSPLHF.

This rearrangement joins TRBV5-1 to TRBJ2-2, with D perhaps TRBD2 (6 bases). V dropped 2 bases and J dropped 0 bases, with 20 bases sitting between them. Germline V lookup: CDR1 SGHRS, CDR2 YFSETQ. The CDR3 is 19 amino acids. CDR3 DNA: TGCGCCAGCAGCTTATGGTTTATAGTGGGGGGACCGAACACCGGGGAGCTGTTTTTT. It translates to CASSLWFIVGGPNTGELFF.

The chain carries TRBV7-7 and TRBJ2-5, with 8 bases identical to TRBD2. Germline values: CDR1 SSHAT, CDR2 FNYEAQ (reference sequence). CDR3 length equals 16 residues. Trimming removed 5 bases from V and 2 bases from J; junction bases left unmatched: 10. For the CDR3, the DNA is TGTGCCAGCAGCCCGGGACTAGGGCTGGGGCAAGAGACCCAGTACTTC. Translated: CASSPGLGLGQETQYF.

This clone was detected only a few times. This rearrangement joins TRBV5-3 to TRBJ1-2, with D unresolved. TRBV5-3 is an ORF, and what it does is uncertain. V was clipped by 4 bases and J by 10 bases, with 17 bases between them. The CDR3 loop spans 13 amino acids. CDR3 sequence reads: CARSAPGPPNYTF. The CDR3 nucleotides read TGTGCCAGAAGCGCTCCAGGTCCCCCCAACTACACCTTC.

V gene TRBV25-1 combines with J gene TRBJ2-1; no reliable D call. Germline values: CDR1 MGHDK, CDR2 SYGVNS. The CDR3 covers 16 residues. V gave up 3 bases and J gave up 0 bases, with 12 bases separating them. CDR3 protein: CASSDARPDSYNEQFF. CDR3 sequence (DNA): TGTGCCAGCAGTGATGCCAGGCCAGACTCCTACAATGAGCAGTTCTTC.

The V and J genes are TRBV10-3 and TRBJ1-1; TRBD1 aligns across 7 bases. Trimming at V came to 4 bases and at J to 5 bases, leaving 10 bases not matched to a gene. Germline CDR1 and CDR2: ENHRY and SYGVKD. CDR3 size: 15 residues. CDR3 nucleotides: TGTGCCATCAGTGGGGGGTCGGCAGGGGGGACTGAAGCTTTCTTT. This codes for CAISGGSAGGTEAFF.

The genes are TRBV5-1 and TRBJ2-1, with no clear D. The CDR3 runs 15 residues. The germline V and J ends were trimmed by 2 bases and 1 base, with 10 bases remaining between them. Germline lookup yields CDR1 SGHRS and CDR2 YFSETQ. CDR3 nucleotide sequence: TGCGCCAGCAGCTTTGGTAGCCGGTCCTACAATGAGCAGTTCTTC. Encoded protein: CASSFGSRSYNEQFF.

The chain recombines TRBV6-5 with TRBJ2-7; TRBD2 agrees at 8 bases. The CDR3 length is 14 residues. Trimming removed 6 bases from V and 5 bases from J; junction bases left unmatched: 9. The germline CDR1 and CDR2 sequences are MNHEY and SVGAGI. The CDR3 coding sequence is TGTGCCAGCAGGGCCGGGACTAGTCTTCACGAGCAGTACTTC. As protein: CASRAGTSLHEQYF.

The gene calls are TRBV11-2 and TRBJ2-7; 7 nucleotides agree with TRBD1. The germline CDR1 and CDR2 sequences are SGHAT and FQNNGV. The CDR3 is 14 residues long. J gave up 2 bases and V 5 bases, and 6 bases lay outside the gene matches. CDR3 sequence reads: CASSHAGTAYEQYF. The DNA of the CDR3 is TGTGCCAGCAGCCATGCCGGGACAGCCTACGAGCAGTACTTC.

The rearrangement joins TRBV19 to TRBJ1-2, with TRBD1 matching over 10 bases. The germline V gene has CDR1 LNHDA and CDR2 SQIVND (reference sequence). This CDR3 is built from 14 residues. Losses at the gene ends were 7 bases for V and 4 bases for J; bases not matched to a gene: 6. The DNA of the CDR3 is TGTGCCAGTATAACGACAGGGGGCGGCTATGGCTACACCTTC. Encoded protein: CASITTGGGYGYTF.

The genes are TRBV27 and TRBJ2-3; TRBD1 is a possible D gene (5 bases). V dropped 3 bases and J dropped 0 bases, with 10 bases sitting between them. This CDR3 has 15 residues. CDR1 is MNHEY, CDR2 SMNVEV, per germline (reference sequence). The CDR3 protein is CASSFIGASTDTQYF. The CDR3 coding sequence is TGTGCCAGCAGTTTCATAGGGGCGAGCACAGATACGCAGTATTTT.

This sequence joins TRBV28 and TRBJ2-1, with 8 bases aligning to TRBD2. This CDR3 comprises 14 residues. Looked up from germline, CDR1 is MDHEN and CDR2 is SYDVKM. V gave up 7 bases and J gave up 5 bases; unmatched junction bases: 7. CDR3 coding DNA: TGTGCCAGCATCTCGGGGGGGCCCGACAATGAGCAGTTCTTC. This gives the protein CASISGGPDNEQFF.

V gene TRBV9 combines with J gene TRBJ1-5, with 8 bases fitting TRBD1. Germline lookup yields CDR1 SGDLS and CDR2 YYNGEE. Trimming cost V 8 bases and J 8 bases; bases outside gene matches: 6. The CDR3 runs to 12 residues. CDR3 DNA sequence: TGTGCCAGAGGGGACAGGAGCAAGCCCCAGCATTTT. Translating gives CARGDRSKPQHF.

The V gene is TRBV6-5, the J gene TRBJ2-3; 8 nucleotides align to TRBD2. CDR3 length: 15 amino acids. CDR1 is MNHEY and CDR2 is SVGAGI in the germline V gene. Trimming took 5 bases from V and 2 from J; bases not matched to a gene: 6. The CDR3 loop is CASSARGGHTDTQYF. CDR3 DNA: TGTGCCAGCAGTGCTCGGGGGGGACACACAGATACGCAGTATTTT.